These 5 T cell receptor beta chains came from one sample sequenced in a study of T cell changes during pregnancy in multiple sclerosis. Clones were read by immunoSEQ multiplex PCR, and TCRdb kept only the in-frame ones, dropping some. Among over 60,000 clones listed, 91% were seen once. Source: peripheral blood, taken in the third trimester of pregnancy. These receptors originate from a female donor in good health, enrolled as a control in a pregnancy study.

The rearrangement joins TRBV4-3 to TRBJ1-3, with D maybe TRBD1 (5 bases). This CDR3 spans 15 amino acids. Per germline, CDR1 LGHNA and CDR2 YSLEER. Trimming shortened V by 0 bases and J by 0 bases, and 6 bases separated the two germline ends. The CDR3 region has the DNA TGCGCCAGCAGCCAAGATCAGGGCTCTGGAAACACCATATATTTT. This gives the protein CASSQDQGSGNTIYF.

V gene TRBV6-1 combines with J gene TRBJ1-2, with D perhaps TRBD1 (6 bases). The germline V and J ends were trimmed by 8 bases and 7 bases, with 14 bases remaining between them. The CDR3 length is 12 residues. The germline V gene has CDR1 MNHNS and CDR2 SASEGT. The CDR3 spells CASESGVAGYTF. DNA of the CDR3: TGTGCCAGCGAATCAGGGGTAGCTGGCTACACCTTC.

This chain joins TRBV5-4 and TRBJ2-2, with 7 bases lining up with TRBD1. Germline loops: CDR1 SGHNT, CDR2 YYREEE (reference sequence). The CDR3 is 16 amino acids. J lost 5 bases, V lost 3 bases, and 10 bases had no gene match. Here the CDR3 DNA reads TGTGCCAGCAGCTCGGAGCCGGGACAGAGGACCGGGGAGCTGTTTTTT. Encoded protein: CASSSEPGQRTGELFF.

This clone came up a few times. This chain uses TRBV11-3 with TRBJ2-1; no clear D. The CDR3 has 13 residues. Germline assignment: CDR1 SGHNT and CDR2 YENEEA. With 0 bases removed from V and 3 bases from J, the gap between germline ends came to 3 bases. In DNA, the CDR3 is TGTGCCAGCAGCTTAGACAGCTACAATGAGCAGTTCTTC. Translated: CASSLDSYNEQFF.

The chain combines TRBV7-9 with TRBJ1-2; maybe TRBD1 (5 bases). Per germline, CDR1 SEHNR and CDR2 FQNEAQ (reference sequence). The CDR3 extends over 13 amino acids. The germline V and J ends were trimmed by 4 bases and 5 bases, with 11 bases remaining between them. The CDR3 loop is CASSSTVVYGYTF. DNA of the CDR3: TGTGCCAGCAGCTCGACAGTCGTTTATGGCTACACCTTC.